The 9 T cell receptor beta chains reported below all come from one sample, sequenced in a study of cytomegalovirus exposure and HLA in healthy donors. Assay: immunoSEQ multiplex PCR; the TCRdb copy retains only in-frame clones and omits some. The repertoire includes around 300,000 clones, over 75% of them detected once, and over 0.9% sits in the top ten. The specimen sequenced was PBMCs. The source is a man aged 25-45 years in good health and CMV-seronegative.

This chain connects TRBV7-2 to TRBJ2-7, with D maybe TRBD1 (6 bases). V was cut by 3 bases and J by 3 bases, with 9 bases left in between. Germline V gene sequence: CDR1 SGHTA, CDR2 FQGNSA. There are 13 residues in the CDR3. The CDR3 sequence is CASSFNRDYEQYF. In nucleotides, the CDR3 is TGTGCCAGCAGCTTTAACAGGGACTACGAGCAGTACTTC.

The chain uses TRBV7-8 and TRBJ2-2, with TRBD2 matching over 8 bases. J gave up 0 bases and V 6 bases, and 9 bases lay outside the gene matches. Germline V gives CDR1 SGHVS, CDR2 FQNEAQ. This CDR3 has 17 amino acids. The chain's CDR3 is CASSSPRGAANTGELFF. The CDR3 DNA sequence: TGTGCCAGCAGTTCCCCGCGGGGGGCCGCGAACACCGGGGAGCTGTTTTTT. Full variable domain (remainder filled in from reference TRBV7-8 and TRBJ2-2): GAGVSQSPRYKVAKRGQDVALRCDPISGHVSLFWYQQALGQGPEFLTYFQNEAQLDKSGLPSDRFFAERPEGSVSTLKIQRTQQEDSAVYLCASSSPRGAANTGELFFGEGSRLTVL.

The gene calls are TRBV6-6 and TRBJ2-2; TRBD2 matches 8 bases. Looked up from germline, CDR1 is MNHNY and CDR2 is SVGAGI (reference sequence). Trimming at V came to 4 bases and at J to 1 base, leaving 2 bases not matched to a gene. The CDR3 has 15 residues. CDR3 nucleotides: TGTGCCAGCAGTTGGCTAGCGGGGAACACCGGGGAGCTGTTTTTT. The encoded protein is CASSWLAGNTGELFF.

The chain couples TRBV5-1 to TRBJ2-7; 7 nucleotides line up with TRBD1. Losses at the gene ends were 3 bases for V and 4 bases for J; bases not matched to a gene: 4. The CDR3 spans 13 residues. Germline values: CDR1 SGHRS, CDR2 YFSETQ. CDR3 bases: TGCGCCAGCAGCTCGGGACAGATGTACGAGCAGTACTTC. Translated: CASSSGQMYEQYF.

The CDR3 sequence: CASSFGQGRDTEAFF. The CDR3 DNA sequence: TGTGCCAGCAGCTTTGGACAGGGAAGGGACACTGAAGCTTTCTTT. The rearrangement uses TRBV7-9 and TRBJ1-1; 8 nucleotides match TRBD1. Germline V CDR1 and CDR2: SEHNR, FQNEAQ (reference sequence). The junction had 6 bases not matched to a gene; V was cut back by 3 bases and J by 3 bases. The CDR3 has 15 amino acids.

The J gene is TRBJ1-1, the V gene TRBV4-1; 9 bases agree with TRBD1. V trimming: 1 base; J trimming: 0 bases; junction bases outside the gene matches: 9. This CDR3 spans 18 amino acids. Germline loops: CDR1 MGHRA, CDR2 YSYEKL. The chain's CDR3 is CASSQALTGGILNTEAFF. The CDR3 DNA sequence: TGCGCCAGCAGCCAAGCATTAACAGGGGGCATTTTGAACACTGAAGCTTTCTTT.

This clone is a singleton in its sample. The gene calls are TRBV5-8 and TRBJ1-5; D gene unclear. There are 16 residues in the CDR3. Germline V gene lookup returns CDR1 SGHTS and CDR2 YDEGEE. V was clipped by 0 bases and J by 0 bases, with 10 bases between them. CDR3 sequence: CASSLGEGDSNQPQHF. DNA for the CDR3: TGTGCCAGCAGCTTGGGAGAGGGAGATAGCAATCAGCCCCAGCATTTT.

The J gene is TRBJ2-1, the V gene TRBV27; 10 nucleotides agree with TRBD2. Trimming removed 4 bases from V and 7 bases from J; junction bases left unmatched: 13. Per the germline V gene, CDR1 is MNHEY and CDR2 is SMNVEV (reference sequence). This CDR3 spans 17 amino acids. The CDR3 protein is CASSSYLTSGADNEQFF. The DNA of the CDR3 is TGTGCCAGCAGTTCCTACTTAACTAGCGGGGCTGATAATGAGCAGTTCTTC.

The chain employs TRBV15 and TRBJ2-2, with 8 positions matching TRBD1. CDR1 is LNHNV and CDR2 is YYDKDF in the germline V gene (reference sequence). The CDR3 is 17 residues long. J was trimmed by 3 bases and V by 3 bases; bases with no gene match: 9. The DNA for the CDR3 is TGTGCCACCAGCAGGGAACAGGGGGGAACTTACACCGGGGAGCTGTTTTTT. Translated: CATSREQGGTYTGELFF.